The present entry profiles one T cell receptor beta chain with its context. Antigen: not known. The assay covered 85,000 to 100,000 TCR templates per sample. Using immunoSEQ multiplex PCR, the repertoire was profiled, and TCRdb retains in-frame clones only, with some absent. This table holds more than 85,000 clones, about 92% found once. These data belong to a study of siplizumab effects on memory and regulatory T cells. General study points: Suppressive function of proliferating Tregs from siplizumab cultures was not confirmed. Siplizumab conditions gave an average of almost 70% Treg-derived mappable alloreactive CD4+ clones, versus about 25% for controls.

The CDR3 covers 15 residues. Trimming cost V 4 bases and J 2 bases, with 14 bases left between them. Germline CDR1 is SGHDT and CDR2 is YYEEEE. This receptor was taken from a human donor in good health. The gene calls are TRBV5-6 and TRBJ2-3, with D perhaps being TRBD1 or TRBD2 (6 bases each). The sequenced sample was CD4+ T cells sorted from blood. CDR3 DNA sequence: TGTGCCAGCAGCCCGGCGGGACAACCCACAGATACGCAGTATTTT. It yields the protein CASSPAGQPTDTQYF.